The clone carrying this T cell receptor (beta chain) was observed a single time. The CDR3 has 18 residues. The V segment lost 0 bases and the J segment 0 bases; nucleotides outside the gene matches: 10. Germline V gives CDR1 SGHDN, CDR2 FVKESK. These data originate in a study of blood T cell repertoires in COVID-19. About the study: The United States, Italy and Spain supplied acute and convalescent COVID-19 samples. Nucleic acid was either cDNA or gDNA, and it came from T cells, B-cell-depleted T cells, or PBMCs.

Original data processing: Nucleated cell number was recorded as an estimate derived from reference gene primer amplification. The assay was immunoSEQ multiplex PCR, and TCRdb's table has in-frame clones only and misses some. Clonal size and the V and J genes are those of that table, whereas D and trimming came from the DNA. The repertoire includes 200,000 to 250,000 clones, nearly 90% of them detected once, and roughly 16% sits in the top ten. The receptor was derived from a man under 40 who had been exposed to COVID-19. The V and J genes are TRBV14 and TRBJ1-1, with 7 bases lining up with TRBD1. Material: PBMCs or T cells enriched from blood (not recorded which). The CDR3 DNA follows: TGTGCCAGCAGCCAAGAGGGGCAGGGGGTGATGATGAACACTGAAGCTTTCTTT. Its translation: CASSQEGQGVMMNTEAFF. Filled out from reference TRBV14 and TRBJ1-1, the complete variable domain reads EAGVTQFPSHSVIEKGQTVTLRCDPISGHDNLYWYRRVMGKEIKFLLHFVKESKQDESGMPNNRFLAERTGGTYSTLKVQPAELEDSGVYFCASSQEGQGVMMNTEAFFGQGTRLTVV.